The 17 T cell receptor beta chains in this list originate from one sample, sequenced in a study of post-analysis software for immune sequencing data. Study outcomes and limitations: Patients carried roughly 5 TRBV segments more frequently than controls did, and TRBV5-6, TRBV5-1 and TRBV20-1 were among them.

These receptors have no identified antigens. Carried by the TCR beta cDNA libraries were unique molecular identifiers. TCRdb re-derived calls from the PCR reads in MiXCR, one entry per CDR3 protein. The table shows fewer than 550,000 distinct CDR3 sequences, with approximately 31% occurring only once. What was sequenced was blood. These receptors were taken from a girl younger than 18 with multiple sclerosis.

The table lists this clonotype with a few counts. The CDR3 here is CSARDAGEVGDTQYF. The DNA of the CDR3 is TGCAGTGCTAGAGATGCAGGGGAAGTCGGGGATACGCAGTATTTT. This chain uses TRBV20-1 with TRBJ2-3; D might be TRBD1 (6 bases). Deletions cut 0 bases from V and 6 bases from J, with 16 bases between. The germline V gene encodes CDR1 DFQATT and CDR2 SNEGSKA (reference sequence). This CDR3 spans 15 amino acids.

The V call is TRBV5-1, the J call TRBJ2-7, with a possible D match to TRBD1 (6 bases). The CDR3 covers 14 residues. The V gene lost 0 bases and the J gene lost 2 bases, with 9 bases spanning the gap. The germline gives CDR1 SGHRS, CDR2 YFSETQ. The CDR3 DNA follows: TGCGCCAGCAGCTTGGACAGGGCCGCCTACGAGCAGTACTTC. Its translation: CASSLDRAAYEQYF.

There are a few counts of this clonotype. This chain links TRBV5-1 with TRBJ2-7, with TRBD1 matching 7 bases. The CDR3 consists of 15 residues. J gave up 4 bases and V 1 base, and 8 bases lay outside the gene matches. Germline V gene sequence: CDR1 SGHRS, CDR2 YFSETQ. CDR3: CASSLNWVQGYEQYF. CDR3 coding DNA: TGCGCCAGCAGCTTGAACTGGGTACAGGGGTACGAGCAGTACTTC.

The chain carries TRBV18 and TRBJ2-5; D not resolved. The CDR3 length is 13 residues. The ends were cut back, 2 bases at V and 3 bases at J, with 7 bases in the middle. Germline assignment: CDR1 KGHSH and CDR2 LQKENI. In DNA, the CDR3 is TGTGCCAGCTCACCAAAGGTAGAAGAGACCCAGTACTTC. This gives the protein CASSPKVEETQYF.

This clonotype was observed a few times. This chain links TRBV20-1 with TRBJ1-6; D may be TRBD1 (5 bases). V lost 1 base, J lost 8 bases, and 15 bases lay in between. CDR3 size: 15 residues. Looked up from germline, CDR1 is DFQATT and CDR2 is SNEGSKA (reference sequence). This chain's CDR3 is CSARAGTEGHSPLHF. The CDR3 nucleotides read TGCAGTGCTAGAGCGGGTACGGAGGGACATTCACCCCTCCACTTT.

J is TRBJ2-7 and V is TRBV20-1; D ambiguous. The DNA end is more similar to TRBJ2-5, so the J call may be wrong. Germline V gene sequence: CDR1 DFQATT, CDR2 SNEGSKA (reference sequence). The CDR3 loop spans 12 amino acids. The CDR3 sequence is CSARPTQETQYF. The CDR3 nucleotides read TGCAGTGCTCGCCCGACCCAAGAGACCCAGTACTTC.

In its sample, this clonotype was seen a few times. The CDR3 nucleotides are TGTGCCAGTAGACAGGGAATAGGGAATGGCTACACCTTC. Translation gives CASRQGIGNGYTF. The chain couples TRBV28 to TRBJ1-2; 7 nucleotides line up with TRBD1. The germline CDR1 and CDR2 sequences are MDHEN and SYDVKM. Trimming removed 9 bases from V and 6 bases from J; junction bases left unmatched: 10. The CDR3 covers 13 residues.

This clonotype was counted a few times. This chain connects TRBV5-1 to TRBJ1-5, with D uncertain. V lost 4 bases and J lost 4, with 9 bases in between. CDR1 and CDR2 (germline): SGHRS, YFSETQ. The CDR3 is 13 residues long. The CDR3 DNA reads TGCGCCAGCAGCCTCGACCCAAATCAGCCCCAGCATTTT. This codes for CASSLDPNQPQHF.

This clonotype was seen more than once but under ten times. The rearrangement uses TRBV4-1 and TRBJ2-2, with 9 bases lining up with TRBD2. The V segment lost 2 bases and the J segment 6 bases; nucleotides outside the gene matches: 4. The CDR3 has 15 amino acids. CDR1 is MGHRA and CDR2 is YSYEKL in the germline V gene. The CDR3 region is CASSQRRGGPGELFF. Written as DNA, the CDR3 is TGCGCCAGCAGCCAAAGGCGGGGGGGCCCCGGGGAGCTGTTTTTT.

This clonotype has a handful of counts. The chain couples TRBV2 to TRBJ2-7, with 10 bases aligning to TRBD1. V was pared by 6 bases and J by 10 bases, with 12 bases of the junction left unmatched. Per germline, CDR1 SNHLY and CDR2 FYNNEI. This CDR3 has 14 residues. The CDR3 coding sequence is TGTGCCAGCAGAAAGGGGTCGGGACAGGGGAGCCAGTACTTC. Translated, it gives CASRKGSGQGSQYF.

This clonotype was seen only once. The chain carries TRBV5-1 and TRBJ1-2; TRBD1 aligns across 9 bases. Per the germline V gene, CDR1 is SGHRS and CDR2 is YFSETQ. The length of the CDR3 is 16 residues. Losses at the gene ends were 4 bases for V and 7 bases for J; bases not matched to a gene: 14. The CDR3 coding sequence is TGCGCCAGCAGCCACGGGACAGGGTCGGATTATGGTGGCTACACCTTC. Protein product: CASSHGTGSDYGGYTF.

The chain combines TRBV20-1 with TRBJ2-4; TRBD1 agrees at 7 bases. Germline V CDR1 and CDR2: DFQATT, SNEGSKA (reference sequence). The length of the CDR3 is 13 residues. The CDR3 nucleotides read TGCAGCCTCCCAAGGGGGCAGAAAAACATTCAGTACTTC. It yields the protein CSLPRGQKNIQYF.

The rearrangement joins TRBV5-1 to TRBJ2-2; D possibly corresponds to TRBD1 (6 bases). The CDR3 totals 14 residues. With 4 bases removed from V and 5 bases from J, the gap between germline ends came to 12 bases. Looked up from germline, CDR1 is SGHRS and CDR2 is YFSETQ. The CDR3 bases are TGCGCCAGCAGCCTCGGACAGCCGACCGGGGAGCTGTTTTTT. It codes for CASSLGQPTGELFF.

This clonotype was detected a few times. Relative to the germline gene, one junction end is altered; a read error may explain this. V and J are TRBV6-1 and TRBJ2-7; D assignment may be TRBD1 or TRBD2 (6 bases each). From germline, CDR1 is MNHNS and CDR2 SASEGT. The CDR3 extends over 16 amino acids. The CDR3 DNA follows: TGTGCCAGTAGTGAAGCGCAAAGGGGGGCTGACTCCGAGCAGTACTTC. Encoded protein: CASSEAQRGADSEQYF.

This chain uses TRBV11-1 with TRBJ1-1; TRBD1 matches at 8 bases. Germline V gene lookup returns CDR1 SGHAT and CDR2 FQDESV (reference sequence). Unmatched junction bases numbered 10, after V lost 3 bases and J lost 4 bases. CDR3 length: 16 residues. The CDR3: CASSFFTSTGGTEAFF. CDR3 sequence (DNA): TGTGCCAGCAGCTTCTTCACTTCTACAGGGGGCACTGAAGCTTTCTTT.

The rearrangement uses TRBV20-1 and TRBJ2-4; TRBD2 agrees at 10 bases. The V segment lost 3 bases and the J segment 0 bases; nucleotides outside the gene matches: 11. Germline V CDR1 and CDR2: DFQATT, SNEGSKA (reference sequence). This CDR3 is built from 18 residues. CDR3 DNA sequence: TGCAGTGCTAGTCCGGTTCTAGCGGGGGTTCTAGCCAAAAACATTCAGTACTTC. This translates into CSASPVLAGVLAKNIQYF.

This clonotype was counted ten times or more. The V call is TRBV27, the J call TRBJ2-1; 8 bases fit TRBD2. With V trimmed by 6 bases and J by 0 bases, 4 bases remained unmatched. The CDR3 has 15 residues. In germline, CDR1 is MNHEY, CDR2 SMNVEV (reference sequence). The CDR3 protein is CASRLSGSSYNEQFF. CDR3 sequence (DNA): TGTGCCAGCAGACTAAGCGGGAGCTCCTACAATGAGCAGTTCTTC.